This record covers a single TCR beta chain. Its antigen is as yet unknown. CDR3 length equals 20 residues. Germline lookup yields CDR1 SNHLY and CDR2 FYNNEI. Losses at the gene ends were 5 bases for V and 2 bases for J; bases not matched to a gene: 21. TCRdb processed the 5' RACE reads anew with MiXCR; each CDR3 protein has one entry. The sample has 250,000 or so distinct CDR3 sequences, around 7.6% seen once. The record originates from a study of identical twins. The study's findings and limits: In cord blood, abundant beta clonotypes had fewer insertions; memory showed no trend. Findings depended on cross-sectional statistics rather than tracking the same donors.

Another study also made use of these data, one on yellow fever vaccine responses in identical twins.

The receptor was isolated from a woman aged 18 to 35 in good health. The sequenced material came from CD8+ T cells sorted from blood. The J gene is TRBJ2-3, the V gene TRBV2, with 8 positions matching TRBD1. The CDR3 loop is CASSHPRGTGALKHTDTQYF. The CDR3 coding sequence is TGTGCCAGCAGTCATCCCCGAGGGACAGGTGCCCTGAAGCACACAGATACGCAGTATTTT.